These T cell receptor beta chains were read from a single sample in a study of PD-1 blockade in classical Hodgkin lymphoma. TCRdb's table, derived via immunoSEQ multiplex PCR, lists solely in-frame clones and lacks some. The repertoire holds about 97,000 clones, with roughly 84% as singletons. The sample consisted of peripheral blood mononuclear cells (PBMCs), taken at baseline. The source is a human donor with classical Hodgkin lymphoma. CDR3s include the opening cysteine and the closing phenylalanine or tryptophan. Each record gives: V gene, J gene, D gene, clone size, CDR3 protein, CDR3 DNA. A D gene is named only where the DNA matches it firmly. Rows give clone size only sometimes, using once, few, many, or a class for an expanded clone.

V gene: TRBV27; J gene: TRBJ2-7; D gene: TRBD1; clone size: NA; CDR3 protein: CASPPRDRGREGLETYF; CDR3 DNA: TGTGCCAGCCCCCCCCGGGACAGGGGGCGTGAGGGACTAGAAACGTACTTC
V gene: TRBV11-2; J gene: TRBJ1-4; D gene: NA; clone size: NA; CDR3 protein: CASSLDLQPATNEKLFF; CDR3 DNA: TGTGCCAGCAGCTTAGATCTCCAGCCAGCAACTAATGAAAAACTGTTTTTT
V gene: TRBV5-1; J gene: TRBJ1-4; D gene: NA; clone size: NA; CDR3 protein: CASSLGVATNEKLFF; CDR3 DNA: TGCGCCAGCAGCTTGGGAGTTGCAACTAATGAAAAACTGTTTTTT
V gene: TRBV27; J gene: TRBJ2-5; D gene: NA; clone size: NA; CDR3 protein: CASSQDSQETQYF; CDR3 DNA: TGTGCCAGCAGTCAGGACAGCCAAGAGACCCAGTACTTC
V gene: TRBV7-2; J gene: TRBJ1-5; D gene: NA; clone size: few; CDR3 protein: CASSSSRGNQPQHF; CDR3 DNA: TGTGCCAGCAGCTCCTCCAGGGGCAATCAGCCCCAGCATTTT
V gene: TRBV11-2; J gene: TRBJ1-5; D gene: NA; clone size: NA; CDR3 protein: CASSLRGEGDQPQHF; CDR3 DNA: TGTGCCAGCAGCTTACGGGGTGAGGGGGATCAGCCCCAGCATTTT
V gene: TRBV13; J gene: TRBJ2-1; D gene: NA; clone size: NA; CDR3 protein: CASSSLDRAITPYNEQFF; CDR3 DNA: TGTGCCAGCAGCTCCTTGGACCGCGCGATTACCCCCTACAATGAGCAGTTCTTC
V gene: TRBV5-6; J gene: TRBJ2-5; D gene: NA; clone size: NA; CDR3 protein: CASRREIEFETQYF; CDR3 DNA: TGTGCCAGCAGGAGGGAGATAGAATTTGAGACCCAGTACTTC
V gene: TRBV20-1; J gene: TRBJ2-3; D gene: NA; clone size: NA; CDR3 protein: CSARGGDTQYF; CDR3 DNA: TGCAGTGCTAGAGGTGGAGATACGCAGTATTTT
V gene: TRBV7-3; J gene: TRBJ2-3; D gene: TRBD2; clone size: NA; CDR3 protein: CASSLLAVQDTQYF; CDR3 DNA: TGTGCCAGCAGCCTACTAGCGGTCCAAGATACGCAGTATTTT
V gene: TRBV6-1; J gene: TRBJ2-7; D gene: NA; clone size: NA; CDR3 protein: CASSSRPGTYEQYF; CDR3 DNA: TGTGCCAGCAGTTCCCGCCCCGGGACCTACGAGCAGTACTTC
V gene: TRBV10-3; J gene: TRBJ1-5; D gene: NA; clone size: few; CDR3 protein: CASGDGLNQPQHF; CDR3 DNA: TGTGCCAGCGGGGACGGACTAAATCAGCCCCAGCATTTT
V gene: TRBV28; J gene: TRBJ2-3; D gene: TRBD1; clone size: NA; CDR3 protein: CASSLTGQTEDTQYF; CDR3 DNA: TGTGCCAGCAGTTTAACGGGACAGACCGAAGATACGCAGTATTTT
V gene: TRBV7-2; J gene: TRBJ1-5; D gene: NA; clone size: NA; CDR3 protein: CASSLVGGGQPQHF; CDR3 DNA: TGTGCCAGCAGCTTAGTCGGGGGCGGTCAGCCCCAGCATTTT
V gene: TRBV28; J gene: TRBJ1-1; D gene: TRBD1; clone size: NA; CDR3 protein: CASIAVGTGNTEAFF; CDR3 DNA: TGTGCCAGCATCGCGGTAGGGACAGGGAACACTGAAGCTTTCTTT
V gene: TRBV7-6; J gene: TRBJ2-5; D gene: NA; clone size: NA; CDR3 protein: CASSGTSGTGKTQYF; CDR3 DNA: TGTGCCAGCAGCGGAACAAGTGGGACGGGAAAGACCCAGTACTTC
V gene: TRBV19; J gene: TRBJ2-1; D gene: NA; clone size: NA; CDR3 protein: CATRVAPRRDEQFF; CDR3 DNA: TGTGCCACCCGAGTAGCGCCCCGCCGGGATGAGCAGTTCTTC
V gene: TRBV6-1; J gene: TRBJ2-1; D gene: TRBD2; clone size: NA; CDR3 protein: CASTSSGRPAEQFF; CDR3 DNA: TGTGCCAGCACATCTAGCGGGAGGCCCGCTGAGCAGTTCTTC
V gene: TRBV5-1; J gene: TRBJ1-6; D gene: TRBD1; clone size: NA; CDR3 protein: CASSPGARTGDNSPLHF; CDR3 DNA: TGCGCCAGCAGCCCCGGGGCCCGGACAGGAGATAATTCACCCCTCCACTTT
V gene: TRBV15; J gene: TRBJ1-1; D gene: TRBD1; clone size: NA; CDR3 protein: CATSPTGGHTEAFF; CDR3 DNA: TGTGCCACCAGCCCGACAGGGGGCCACACTGAAGCTTTCTTT
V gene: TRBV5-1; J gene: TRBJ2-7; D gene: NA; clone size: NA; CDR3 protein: CASSFGGDEQYF; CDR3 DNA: TGCGCCAGCAGCTTTGGGGGAGACGAGCAGTACTTC
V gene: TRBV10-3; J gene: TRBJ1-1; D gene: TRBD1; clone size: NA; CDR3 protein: CAISDPETGDTEAFF; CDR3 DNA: TGTGCCATCAGTGACCCAGAAACAGGGGACACTGAAGCTTTCTTT
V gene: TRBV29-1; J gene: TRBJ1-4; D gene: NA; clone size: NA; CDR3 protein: CSVAVRWGEKLFF; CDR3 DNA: TGCAGCGTTGCGGTTAGGTGGGGTGAAAAACTGTTTTTT
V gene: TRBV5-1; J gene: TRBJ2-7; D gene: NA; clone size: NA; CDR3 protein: CASSDGSSYEQYF; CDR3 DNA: TGCGCCAGCAGCGACGGCAGTTCCTACGAGCAGTACTTC
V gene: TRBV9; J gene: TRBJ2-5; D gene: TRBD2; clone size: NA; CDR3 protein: CASSEGTSGSGETQYF; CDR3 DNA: TGTGCCAGCAGCGAGGGGACTAGCGGGAGTGGAGAGACCCAGTACTTC
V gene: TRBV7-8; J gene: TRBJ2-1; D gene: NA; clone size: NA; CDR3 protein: CASHLRAGANSVNEQFF; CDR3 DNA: TGTGCCAGCCATTTAAGGGCAGGGGCCAACTCGGTGAATGAGCAGTTCTTC
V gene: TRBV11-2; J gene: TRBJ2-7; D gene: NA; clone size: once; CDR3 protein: CASSLDPGGSYEQYF; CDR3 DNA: TGTGCCAGCAGCTTAGATCCTGGCGGCTCCTACGAGCAGTACTTC
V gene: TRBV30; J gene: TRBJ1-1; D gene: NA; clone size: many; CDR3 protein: CAGQGMNTEAFF; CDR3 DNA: TGTGCCGGGCAGGGCATGAACACTGAAGCTTTCTTT
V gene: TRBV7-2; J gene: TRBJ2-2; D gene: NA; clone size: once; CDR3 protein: CASSSRTTHAGELFF; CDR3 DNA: TGTGCCAGCAGCTCCAGGACTACTCACGCCGGGGAGCTGTTTTTT
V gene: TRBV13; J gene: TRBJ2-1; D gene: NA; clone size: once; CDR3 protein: CASSPRGLPLRPDEQFF; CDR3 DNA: TGTGCCAGCAGCCCCCGAGGACTTCCCCTCAGACCGGATGAGCAGTTCTTC
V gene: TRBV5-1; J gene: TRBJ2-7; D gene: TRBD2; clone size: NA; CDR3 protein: CASSSGLDSVGLYEQYF; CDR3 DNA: TGCGCCAGCAGCTCGGGACTAGACTCTGTCGGATTATACGAGCAGTACTTC
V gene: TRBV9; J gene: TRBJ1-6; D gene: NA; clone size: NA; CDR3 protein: CASSVAQGPSNSPLHF; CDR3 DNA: TGTGCCAGCAGCGTAGCTCAGGGCCCCAGTAATTCACCCCTCCACTTT
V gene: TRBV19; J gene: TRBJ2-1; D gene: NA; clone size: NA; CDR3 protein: CASSRRTYNEQFF; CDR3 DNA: TGTGCCAGTAGTAGGCGCACCTACAATGAGCAGTTCTTC
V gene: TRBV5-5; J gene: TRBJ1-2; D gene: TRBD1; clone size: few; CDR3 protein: CASSLGTGGNGYTF; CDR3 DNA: TGTGCCAGCAGCTTAGGGACAGGGGGCAATGGCTACACCTTC
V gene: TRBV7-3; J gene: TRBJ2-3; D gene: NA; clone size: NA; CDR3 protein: CASSLVGTTDTQYF; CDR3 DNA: TGTGCCAGCAGCTTAGTCGGGACCACAGATACGCAGTATTTT
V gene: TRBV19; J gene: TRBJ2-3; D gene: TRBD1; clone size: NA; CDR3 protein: CASSTHRGGTDTQYF; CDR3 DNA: TGTGCCAGTAGTACCCACAGGGGAGGCACAGATACGCAGTATTTT
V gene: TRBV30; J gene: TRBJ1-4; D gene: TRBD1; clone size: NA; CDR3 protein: CAWSGQGLWATNEKLFF; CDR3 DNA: TGTGCCTGGAGTGGACAGGGGTTGTGGGCAACTAATGAAAAACTGTTTTTT
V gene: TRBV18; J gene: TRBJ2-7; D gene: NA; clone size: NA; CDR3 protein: CASSSGEWYEQYF; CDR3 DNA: TGTGCCAGCTCATCCGGTGAATGGTACGAGCAGTACTTC
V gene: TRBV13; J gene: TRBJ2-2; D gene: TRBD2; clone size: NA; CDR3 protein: CASSGAGLAGRNTGELFF; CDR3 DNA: TGTGCCAGCAGCGGGGCGGGACTAGCGGGACGCAACACCGGGGAGCTGTTTTTT
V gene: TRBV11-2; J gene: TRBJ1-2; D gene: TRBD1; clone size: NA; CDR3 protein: CASSKTGAPLNSYGYTF; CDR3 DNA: TGTGCCAGCAGCAAGACAGGGGCCCCCCTCAATAGCTATGGCTACACCTTC
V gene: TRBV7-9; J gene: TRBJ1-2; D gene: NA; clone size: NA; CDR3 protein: CASSLSGSFYGYTF; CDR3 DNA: TGTGCCAGCAGCTTAAGTGGGAGCTTCTATGGCTACACCTTC
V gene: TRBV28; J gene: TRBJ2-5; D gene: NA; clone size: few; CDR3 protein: CASSFILEETQYF; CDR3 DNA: TGTGCCAGCAGTTTTATATTGGAAGAGACCCAGTACTTC
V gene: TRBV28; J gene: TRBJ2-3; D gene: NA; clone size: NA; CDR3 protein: CASSVGWGDTQYF; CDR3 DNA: TGTGCCAGCAGCGTGGGGTGGGGGGATACGCAGTATTTT
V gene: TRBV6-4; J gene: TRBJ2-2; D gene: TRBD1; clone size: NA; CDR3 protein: CASSPEGQPNTGELFF; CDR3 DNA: TGTGCCAGCAGCCCCGAGGGACAGCCGAACACCGGGGAGCTGTTTTTT
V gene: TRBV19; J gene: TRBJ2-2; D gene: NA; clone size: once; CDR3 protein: CASSRGRPNTGELFF; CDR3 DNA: TGTGCCAGTAGTCGGGGCCGGCCGAACACCGGGGAGCTGTTTTTT